The sequence of this T cell receptor beta chain was determined in a study of blood T cell repertoires in COVID-19. Study details: T cells, B-cell-depleted T cells, or PBMCs supplied cDNA or gDNA.

In the source study's methods: Using reference gene primer amplification, nucleated cell counts were estimated. Method: immunoSEQ multiplex PCR; TCRdb's copy keeps in-frame clones and lacks some. D and trimming come from the DNA, and the V and J calls and clone size come from that table. The data hold around 42,000 clones, with about 82% observed a single time. The source material was peripheral blood. The sequence was collected from an older man with acute or convalescent COVID-19.

CDR3 in DNA: TGTGCCAGCAGCTTATCCCGGACAGGGGGCACTGGAACTAATGAAAAACTGTTTTTT. This translates into CASSLSRTGGTGTNEKLFF. The chain is built from TRBV7-6 and TRBJ1-4; TRBD1 agrees at 11 bases. V was clipped by 2 bases and J by 1 base; unmatched bases: 9. The germline V gene encodes CDR1 SGHVS and CDR2 FNYEAQ. The CDR3 totals 19 residues.